Listed below are T cell receptor beta chains from one sample, sequenced in a study of blood T cells in healthy people across ages. TCRdb reprocessed the 5' RACE reads via MiXCR and lists one record per CDR3 protein. The table lists hundreds of thousands of distinct CDR3 sequences, roughly 60% of them singletons. Sequencing was carried out using blood. The receptors shown here come from a man aged 25-45 years in good health. Both conserved end residues are trimmed from each CDR3. Each record gives: CDR3 protein, clone size, V gene, J gene. Size tells how often a clone was seen (once, few, many) or the class of an expanded clone, and some rows leave it out.

CDR3: SVALGGSYGYT
size: few
V: TRBV29-1
J: TRBJ1-2

CDR3: SVRDRPPRATQY
size: .
V: TRBV29-1
J: TRBJ2-3

CDR3: ASSQEIKSYNEQF
size: .
V: TRBV4-2
J: TRBJ2-1

CDR3: ASSRHEGRRENTIY
size: .
V: TRBV3-1
J: TRBJ1-3

CDR3: ARSENKGGGNGYT
size: .
V: TRBV9
J: TRBJ1-2

CDR3: ASTEAGGLVDEQF
size: few
V: TRBV4-2
J: TRBJ2-1

CDR3: SASLQDYGYT
size: .
V: TRBV20-1
J: TRBJ1-2

CDR3: ASSLDRGRAF
size: few
V: TRBV7-2
J: TRBJ1-1

CDR3: ASSQDKGSDTQY
size: .
V: TRBV4-2
J: TRBJ2-3

CDR3: ASSQTPGGYYEQY
size: once
V: TRBV4-2
J: TRBJ2-7

CDR3: ASSPTGGEAF
size: many
V: TRBV7-9
J: TRBJ1-1

CDR3: SASTSGKETQY
size: few
V: TRBV20-1
J: TRBJ2-5

CDR3: ASSSNRGVQF
size: .
V: TRBV5-6
J: TRBJ2-1

CDR3: ASSKGLNEQF
size: .
V: TRBV6-5
J: TRBJ2-1

CDR3: ASSQGNPTDTQY
size: .
V: TRBV4-3
J: TRBJ2-3

CDR3: ASSGGARASTNEKLF
size: .
V: TRBV6-1
J: TRBJ1-4

CDR3: ASSLFAGGNREQF
size: few
V: TRBV7-2
J: TRBJ2-1

CDR3: ASSVPSSSEQF
size: .
V: TRBV25-1
J: TRBJ2-1

CDR3: ASSATSGRYTGANVLT
size: .
V: TRBV2
J: TRBJ2-6

CDR3: ASQGESYVGYT
size: .
V: TRBV28
J: TRBJ1-2

CDR3: ASSLSGLAGGSSYNEQF
size: .
V: TRBV27
J: TRBJ2-1

CDR3: ASSLATGVTNYGYT
size: .
V: TRBV12-3/TRBV12-4
J: TRBJ1-2

CDR3: SARQGCEQY
size: .
V: TRBV20-1
J: TRBJ2-7

CDR3: ASSKGSGGTGPEKPF
size: .
V: TRBV21-1
J: TRBJ1-4

CDR3: ASSAYWGAEQY
size: once
V: TRBV7-2
J: .

CDR3: ANSLQASGSNNEQF
size: once
V: TRBV7-9
J: TRBJ2-1

CDR3: AISLGLAGVNEQF
size: .
V: TRBV10-3
J: TRBJ2-1

CDR3: SVVSAGVKETQY
size: .
V: TRBV29-1
J: TRBJ2-5

CDR3: SVEGATGTVGYEQY
size: .
V: TRBV29-1
J: TRBJ2-7

CDR3: ASSQSDRVFEKLF
size: few
V: TRBV4-3
J: TRBJ1-4

CDR3: ASGGSGTSSYEQY
size: .
V: TRBV13
J: TRBJ2-7